The 28 T cell receptor beta chains reported below all come from one sample, sequenced in a study of CD8 T cells in ankylosing spondylitis. TCRdb re-derived calls from the 5' RACE reads in MiXCR, one entry per CDR3 protein. Of roughly 250,000 distinct CDR3 sequences in the sample, around 7.8% are singletons; the top ten hold 6.8%. The specimen sequenced was blood, either unsorted or a sorted T cell fraction (not recorded which). The origin of the receptors is a male donor with ankylosing spondylitis or in good health (not recorded which).

Notes on this clonotype: It may be a read error: a sequence one base away is much more abundant. The rearrangement joins TRBV5-1 to TRBJ2-3, with 7 bases aligning to TRBD2. CDR3 length: 15 amino acids. From germline, CDR1 is SGHRS and CDR2 YFSETQ. Germline trimming cut 4 bases from V and 3 bases from J; bases unmatched to any gene: 8. CDR3 coding DNA: TGCGCCAGCAGCACCGGGAGGACGGGGACAGATACGCAGTATTTT. This sequence encodes CASSTGRTGTDTQYF.

J is TRBJ1-2 and V is TRBV19; D uncertain. The CDR3 has 14 residues. Per germline, CDR1 LNHDA and CDR2 SQIVND (reference sequence). V lost 4 bases and J 6 bases, leaving 15 bases between the germline ends. In DNA form, the CDR3 reads TGTGCCAGTAGTACCCAGACGACGGCCCATGGCTACACCTTC. It codes for CASSTQTTAHGYTF.

This clonotype was recorded at least ten times. The chain has TRBV30 and TRBJ1-3, with 8 nucleotides matching TRBD1. The CDR3 has 13 amino acids. Losses at the gene ends were 7 bases for V and 2 bases for J; bases not matched to a gene: 4. Germline CDR1 GTSNPN, CDR2 SVGIG (reference sequence). CDR3 loop: CAFVTGAGNTIYF. The DNA of the CDR3 is TGTGCCTTCGTGACAGGGGCTGGAAACACCATATATTTT. Supplemented by reference TRBV30 and TRBJ1-3, the full variable domain reads SQTIHQWPATLVQPVGSPLSLECTVEGTSNPNLYWYRQAAGRGLQLLFYSVGIGQISSEVPQNLSASRPQDRQFILSSKKLLLSDSGFYLCAFVTGAGNTIYFGEGSWLTVV.

Regarding this clonotype: A much bigger clone sits one base away, suggesting this may be a read error. The rearrangement joins TRBV6-1 to TRBJ1-5, with a weak D call TRBD1 (6 bases). V lost 8 bases to trimming and J lost 2 bases, with 16 bases between them. The germline V gene has CDR1 MNHNS and CDR2 SASEGT. The CDR3 totals 15 residues. The CDR3: CASGAGTKGNQPQHF. Here the CDR3 DNA reads TGTGCCAGCGGTGCCGGGACAAAGGGCAATCAGCCCCAGCATTTT.

This clonotype turned up a few times. The chain recombines TRBV12-3 or TRBV12-4 with TRBJ1-6, with unresolved D. This CDR3 is built from 15 residues. V dropped 6 bases and J dropped 14 bases, with 23 bases sitting between them. DNA for the CDR3: TGTGCCAGCAGCACCCCCGGGTGGGTGGGGTTGGCCCTCCACTTT. It codes for CASSTPGWVGLALHF.

Many counts were recorded for this clonotype. This chain connects TRBV12-3 or TRBV12-4 to TRBJ2-1; the D gene is possibly TRBD1 (6 bases). The V end lost 6 bases, the J end lost 8 bases, and 14 bases lay between the germline ends. This CDR3 region has 13 residues. CDR3 sequence: CASSPYRVYEQFF. The CDR3, as DNA: TGTGCCAGCAGCCCCTACAGGGTTTATGAGCAGTTCTTC.

V is TRBV14 and J is TRBJ1-4; TRBD1 agrees at 8 bases. The CDR3 has 16 amino acids. Germline lookup yields CDR1 SGHDN and CDR2 FVKESK. V lost 5 bases, J lost 8 bases, and 13 bases stayed unmatched. In DNA form, the CDR3 reads TGTGCCAGCAGCGGACGGGGGGGACAGGACGAAGAAAAACTGTTTTTT. Protein product: CASSGRGGQDEEKLFF.

The CDR3 spells CASSPRGLLSGEQFF. For the CDR3, the DNA is TGTGCCAGCAGCCCCCGGGGACTGCTCAGTGGTGAGCAGTTCTTC. This sequence joins TRBV7-2 and TRBJ2-1; maybe TRBD2 (6 bases). Germline assignment: CDR1 SGHTA and CDR2 FQGNSA. Deletions cut 5 bases from V and 9 bases from J, with 20 bases between. This CDR3 has 15 amino acids.

In its sample, this clonotype was seen many times. This chain links TRBV7-3 with TRBJ2-3, with 10 bases lining up with TRBD1. The CDR3 totals 16 residues. With 1 base clipped from V and 3 bases from J, the junction kept 4 bases outside the gene matches. CDR1 SGHTA and CDR2 FQGTGA come from the germline V gene. The CDR3, as DNA: TGTGCCAGCAGCTTAAATTTGGGACAGGGGACAGATACGCAGTATTTT. This sequence encodes CASSLNLGQGTDTQYF. Together with reference TRBV7-3 and TRBJ2-3, the CDR3 gives the full variable domain: GAGVSQTPSNKVTEKGKYVELRCDPISGHTALYWYRQSLGQGPEFLIYFQGTGAADDSGLPNDRFFAVRPEGSVSTLKIQRTERGDSAVYLCASSLNLGQGTDTQYFGPGTRLTVL.

This clonotype has at least ten counts. V and J are TRBV20-1 and TRBJ2-3; 9 bases fit TRBD2. The CDR3 is 14 residues long. Germline lookup yields CDR1 DFQATT and CDR2 SNEGSKA (reference sequence). V shed 2 bases and J 6 bases; nucleotides not matched to a gene: 6. This CDR3 is CSARRREGRDTQYF. The CDR3 bases are TGCAGTGCTAGAAGGCGGGAGGGCCGTGATACGCAGTATTTT.

This clonotype was picked up many times. The V call is TRBV7-2, the J call TRBJ2-2; 8 bases are a match to TRBD2. Germline loops: CDR1 SGHTA, CDR2 FQGNSA. The CDR3 length is 15 residues. Trimming at V came to 2 bases and at J to 6 bases, leaving 5 bases not matched to a gene. CDR3: CASSLNGRAPGELFF. CDR3 nucleotide sequence: TGTGCCAGCAGCTTAAACGGGAGGGCCCCCGGGGAGCTGTTTTTT.

This clonotype was counted at least ten times. The chain links TRBV5-6 to TRBJ2-3; D not certain. CDR1 SGHDT and CDR2 YYEEEE come from the germline V gene. V was shortened by 0 bases and J by 6 bases, with 11 bases between the two germline ends. The length of the CDR3 is 14 residues. CDR3 bases: TGTGCCAGCAGCTTGGGGGCGGAAAGGGATACGCAGTATTTT. Protein: CASSLGAERDTQYF. Combining the CDR3 with reference TRBV5-6 and TRBJ2-3 gives the whole variable domain DAGVTQSPTHLIKTRGQQVTLRCSPKSGHDTVSWYQQALGQGPQFIFQYYEEEERQRGNFPDRFSGHQFPNYSSELNVNALLLGDSALYLCASSLGAERDTQYFGPGTRLTVL.

This clonotype was counted a few times. The chain links TRBV12-5 to TRBJ2-5; 7 positions match TRBD1. The V and J ends lost 6 bases and 1 base, in that order; junction bases with no gene match: 5. The CDR3 is 14 amino acids. The V gene's germline CDR1 is LGHNT and CDR2 FRNRAP. The CDR3 is CASGPTGAQETQYF. For the CDR3, the DNA is TGTGCTAGTGGCCCTACAGGGGCCCAAGAGACCCAGTACTTC.

This clonotype was seen repeatedly, ten times or more. The chain has TRBV24-1 and TRBJ2-1; 7 nucleotides line up with TRBD2. The CDR3 is 19 amino acids. V lost 4 bases and J lost 0; bases outside the gene matches: 14. The germline V gene has CDR1 KGHDR and CDR2 SFDVKD. CDR3 DNA sequence: TGTGCCACCAGTGAGCCGCGGGGAGGGCCGTCGAGCTCCTACAATGAGCAGTTCTTC. It translates to CATSEPRGGPSSSYNEQFF.

This clonotype was observed many times. The CDR3 loop reads CSARGTGGVLSYNEQFF. The CDR3 coding sequence is TGCAGTGCTAGAGGGACGGGAGGGGTCCTCTCCTACAATGAGCAGTTCTTC. The genes are TRBV20-1 and TRBJ2-1; TRBD2 matches at 8 bases. The germline V gene has CDR1 DFQATT and CDR2 SNEGSKA (reference sequence). This CDR3 is built from 17 residues. Trimming at V came to 1 base and at J to 0 bases, leaving 8 bases not matched to a gene.

This clonotype was counted ten times or more. The rearrangement uses TRBV7-9 and TRBJ1-1, with 7 bases matching TRBD1. This CDR3 is built from 13 residues. Losses at the gene ends were 5 bases for V and 4 bases for J; bases not matched to a gene: 4. Germline V gives CDR1 SEHNR, CDR2 FQNEAQ (reference sequence). CDR3 DNA sequence: TGTGCCAGCAGCGTCGGGACAGTCACTGAAGCTTTCTTT. It translates to CASSVGTVTEAFF.

A few counts support this clonotype. The rearrangement uses TRBV18 and TRBJ1-1; perhaps TRBD1 as D (5 bases). The CDR3 runs to 13 residues. V gave up 4 bases and J gave up 6 bases, with 12 bases separating them. Germline values: CDR1 KGHSH, CDR2 LQKENI. In DNA form, the CDR3 reads TGTGCCAGCTCACGGGACCGGGCTGCTGAAGCTTTCTTT. Protein sequence: CASSRDRAAEAFF.

This clonotype showed up many times. The chain has TRBV19 and TRBJ2-1, with D perhaps TRBD2 (5 bases). V was trimmed by 7 bases and J by 15 bases, leaving 25 bases between them. From germline, CDR1 is LNHDA and CDR2 SQIVND (reference sequence). CDR3 length: 14 residues. CDR3 nucleotides: TGTGCCAGTATGGGATTCCTGGACTCACAACAATGGTTCTTC. Translation gives CASMGFLDSQQWFF.

In its sample, this clonotype was seen a few times. The chain recombines TRBV15 with TRBJ2-1, with a tentative D call TRBD2 (6 bases). The CDR3 extends over 12 amino acids. Germline V gives CDR1 LNHNV, CDR2 YYDKDF (reference sequence). The germline V and J ends were trimmed by 1 base and 8 bases, with 6 bases remaining between them. CDR3: CATSRGGDEQFF. Here the CDR3 DNA reads TGTGCCACCAGCAGAGGCGGGGATGAGCAGTTCTTC.

This clonotype has only a few counts. This CDR3 is CASQDSAYEQYF. The CDR3 bases are TGTGCCAGCCAGGACAGCGCCTACGAGCAGTACTTC. The V and J genes are TRBV2 and TRBJ2-7, with a tentative D call TRBD1 (6 bases). Germline V gene sequence: CDR1 SNHLY, CDR2 FYNNEI. The CDR3 is made up of 12 amino acids. V was clipped by 8 bases and J by 2 bases, with 10 bases between them.

This clonotype was seen repeatedly, ten times or more. V is TRBV20-1 and J is TRBJ1-1; a weak D match, TRBD1 (5 bases). The CDR3 runs to 12 residues. The ends were cut back, 6 bases at V and 2 bases at J, with 10 bases in the middle. Germline V CDR1 and CDR2: DFQATT, SNEGSKA (reference sequence). This CDR3 reads CSARAPNTEAFF. CDR3 coding DNA: TGCAGTGCCAGGGCCCCAAACACTGAAGCTTTCTTT.

V usage is TRBV19 and J usage is TRBJ1-1; 7 bases agree with TRBD1. Unmatched junction bases numbered 8, after V lost 6 bases and J lost 4 bases. Germline CDR1 and CDR2: LNHDA and SQIVND (reference sequence). This CDR3 contains 14 residues. CDR3: CASRPGGLVTEAFF. In DNA, the CDR3 is TGTGCCAGTAGGCCAGGGGGGTTGGTCACTGAAGCTTTCTTT.

This clonotype appeared many times. The rearrangement joins TRBV11-2 to TRBJ2-7; TRBD2 is a possible D gene (5 bases). This CDR3 has 14 amino acids. The germline V gene has CDR1 SGHAT and CDR2 FQNNGV. Trimming stripped 0 bases from V and 2 bases from J, with 8 bases between. CDR3: CASSLERTAYEQYF. The CDR3 nucleotides read TGTGCCAGCAGCTTAGAACGGACTGCCTACGAGCAGTACTTC.

Regarding this clonotype: A much larger clone lies one base from this, so it may be a read error. The chain carries TRBV16 and TRBJ1-6, with D possibly being TRBD1 (5 bases). Between the trimmed V and J ends, which lost 2 bases and 6 bases, there was a span of 11 bases. The length of the CDR3 is 15 residues. Germline V lookup: CDR1 KGHSY, CDR2 FQNENV. The CDR3: CASSQPWGSNSPLHF. In DNA form, the CDR3 reads TGTGCCAGCAGCCAACCCTGGGGGAGTAATTCACCCCTCCACTTT.

This clonotype was found many times. The chain is built from TRBV4-1 and TRBJ2-7; 7 positions agree with TRBD2. Germline CDR1 reads MGHRA; CDR2 reads YSYEKL. V was pared by 4 bases and J by 5 bases, with 11 bases of the junction left unmatched. This CDR3 is 15 amino acids long. In nucleotides, the CDR3 is TGCGCCAGCAGCCGGGAAGGGAGGGAAGTCCACGAGCAGTACTTC. Its translation: CASSREGREVHEQYF.

The chain carries TRBV12-3 or TRBV12-4 and TRBJ1-1, with a possible D match to TRBD1 (5 bases). V dropped 0 bases and J dropped 6 bases, with 14 bases sitting between them. The CDR3 runs to 15 residues. CDR3 region: CASSLAQGLGAEAFF. The CDR3 DNA reads as TGTGCCAGCAGTTTAGCGCAGGGCCTAGGCGCTGAAGCTTTCTTT.

This clonotype was seen repeatedly, ten times or more. This chain connects TRBV7-2 to TRBJ1-3, with TRBD1 identical over 7 bases. CDR1 and CDR2 (germline): SGHTA, FQGNSA. The CDR3 has 16 amino acids. With 5 bases clipped from V and 8 bases from J, the junction kept 15 bases outside the gene matches. The CDR3 region is CASSKFATGAGDTIYF. Here the CDR3 DNA reads TGTGCCAGCAGCAAATTCGCCACAGGGGCTGGGGACACCATATATTTT. Complete variable domain (other parts from reference TRBV7-2 and TRBJ1-3): GAGVSQSPSNKVTEKGKDVELRCDPISGHTALYWYRQSLGQGLEFLIYFQGNSAPDKSGLPSDRFSAERTGGSVSTLTIQRTQQEDSAVYLCASSKFATGAGDTIYFGEGSWLTVV.

The chain has TRBV5-1 and TRBJ1-2, with D hard to call. The ends were cut back, 0 bases at V and 3 bases at J, with 9 bases in the middle. Per the germline V gene, CDR1 is SGHRS and CDR2 is YFSETQ. The CDR3 is 14 amino acids. CDR3 in DNA: TGCGCCAGCAGCTTGGAGGCCGGGGACTATGGCTACACCTTC. Its protein is CASSLEAGDYGYTF. The variable domain in full, completed from reference TRBV5-1 and TRBJ1-2, reads KAGVTQTPRYLIKTRGQQVTLSCSPISGHRSVSWYQQTPGQGLQFLFEYFSETQRNKGNFPGRFSGRQFSNSRSEMNVSTLELGDSALYLCASSLEAGDYGYTFGSGTRLTVV.